These 20 T cell receptor beta chains were all obtained from the same sample, sequenced in a study of blood T cell repertoires in COVID-19. The method was immunoSEQ multiplex PCR; TCRdb's version includes in-frame clones alone and lacks a portion of them. The data show about 120,000 clones, 85% seen once. Sequenced: peripheral blood. These receptors all come from a human donor in a cohort sampled during active COVID-19.

The V gene is TRBV6-5, the J gene TRBJ1-1; tentatively, D is TRBD1 (5 bases). Between the trimmed V and J ends, which lost 10 bases and 1 base, there was a span of 13 bases. This CDR3 comprises 13 residues. The germline V gene has CDR1 MNHEY and CDR2 SVGAGI. The CDR3 DNA sequence: TGTGCCACCTCCTTGGGGCCGAACACTGAAGCTTTCTTT. Protein: CATSLGPNTEAFF.

The rearrangement uses TRBV7-2 and TRBJ2-1; D uncertain. Germline assignment: CDR1 SGHTA and CDR2 FQGNSA. This CDR3 contains 12 residues. The germline V and J ends were trimmed by 5 bases and 7 bases, with 9 bases remaining between them. The CDR3 reads CASSAAYNEQFF. CDR3 bases: TGTGCCAGCAGCGCGGCTTATAATGAGCAGTTCTTC.

This clone appeared a single time. The chain has TRBV15 and TRBJ1-4; D gene uncertain. Germline V CDR1 and CDR2: LNHNV, YYDKDF (reference sequence). Trimming took off 1 base at V and 5 bases at J, with 8 bases between the two ends. This CDR3 spans 14 amino acids. The CDR3 region has the DNA TGTGCCACCAGCAGAGGGAGGTTGAATGAAAAACTGTTTTTT. Its protein is CATSRGRLNEKLFF.

The chain uses TRBV14 and TRBJ2-3, with D possibly matching TRBD1 (5 bases). From germline, CDR1 is SGHDN and CDR2 FVKESK. Between the trimmed V and J ends, which lost 0 bases and 6 bases, there was a span of 13 bases. This CDR3 is built from 15 residues. The CDR3 nucleotides are TGTGCCAGCAGCCAAGATAAGTGGGGCTCCGATACGCAGTATTTT. It yields the protein CASSQDKWGSDTQYF.

The chain links TRBV11-2 to TRBJ2-4, with unresolved D. V was shortened by 4 bases and J by 0 bases, with 16 bases between the two germline ends. Per the germline V gene, CDR1 is SGHAT and CDR2 is FQNNGV. CDR3 size: 17 residues. CDR3 sequence (DNA): TGTGCCAGCAGCTCCTCGGCAGGAATGCTAGCCAAAAACATTCAGTACTTC. This translates into CASSSSAGMLAKNIQYF.

V is TRBV9 and J is TRBJ1-5, with D uncertain. The V gene's germline CDR1 is SGDLS and CDR2 YYNGEE. CDR3 length: 13 residues. Deletions cut 4 bases from V and 4 bases from J, with 9 bases between. The CDR3 nucleotides are TGTGCCAGCAGCTCGCAGGTGAATCAGCCCCAGCATTTT. Translation gives CASSSQVNQPQHF. Full variable domain (rest looked up from reference TRBV9 and TRBJ1-5): DSGVTQTPKHLITATGQRVTLRCSPRSGDLSVYWYQQSLDQGLQFLIQYYNGEERAKGNILERFSAQQFPDLHSELNLSSLELGDSALYFCASSSQVNQPQHFGDGTRLSIL.

V usage is TRBV3-1 (or the pseudogene TRBV3-2) and J usage is TRBJ1-5; D not resolved. With 0 bases removed from V and 0 bases from J, the gap between germline ends came to 6 bases. This CDR3 comprises 15 residues. From germline, CDR1 is LGHDT and CDR2 YNNKEL (reference sequence). The CDR3 DNA reads as TGTGCCAGCAGCCAAGATTGGAGTAGCAATCAGCCCCAGCATTTT. Protein: CASSQDWSSNQPQHF.

This CDR3 reads CASSSRLAGGRETQYF. The CDR3 nucleotides read TGTGCCAGTAGTTCTCGACTAGCGGGGGGCAGGGAGACCCAGTACTTC. V is TRBV19 and J is TRBJ2-5; 13 bases agree with TRBD2. The germline CDR1 and CDR2 sequences are LNHDA and SQIVND (reference sequence). The CDR3 has 16 amino acids. V was pared by 5 bases and J by 5 bases, with 8 bases of the junction left unmatched.

This clone was counted between two and nine times. This sequence joins TRBV4-1 and TRBJ2-1, with 10 bases lining up with TRBD2. The CDR3 is made up of 15 amino acids. Trimming removed 3 bases from V and 5 bases from J; junction bases left unmatched: 4. The germline V gene has CDR1 MGHRA and CDR2 YSYEKL. The CDR3, as DNA: TGCGCCAGCAGCCATCCTAGCGGGGGTCACAATGAGCAGTTCTTC. It specifies CASSHPSGGHNEQFF.

The rearrangement uses TRBV7-2 and TRBJ1-2; a possible D gene is TRBD1 (5 bases). The CDR3 length is 14 residues. Trimming left V 5 bases short and J 7 bases short, with 17 bases between. CDR1 SGHTA and CDR2 FQGNSA come from the germline V gene. The DNA for the CDR3 is TGTGCCAGCAGCATAAACCAGGGCGGTTCTGGCTACACCTTC. Translating gives CASSINQGGSGYTF. Complete variable domain (other parts from reference TRBV7-2 and TRBJ1-2): GAGVSQSPSNKVTEKGKDVELRCDPISGHTALYWYRQSLGQGLEFLIYFQGNSAPDKSGLPSDRFSAERTGGSVSTLTIQRTQQEDSAVYLCASSINQGGSGYTFGSGTRLTVV.

The chain combines TRBV9 with TRBJ2-3; maybe TRBD1 (6 bases). This CDR3 comprises 14 residues. Germline V gene data show CDR1 as SGDLS and CDR2 as YYNGEE. V shed 6 bases and J shed 2 bases, with 13 bases lying between them. The CDR3 sequence: CASNSGTFTDTQYF. CDR3 bases: TGTGCCAGCAATTCCGGGACATTCACAGATACGCAGTATTTT.

The chain combines TRBV5-1 with TRBJ2-5; no reliable D call. This CDR3 contains 14 residues. Germline loops: CDR1 SGHRS, CDR2 YFSETQ. V shed 5 bases and J shed 5 bases, with 16 bases lying between them. The DNA for the CDR3 is TGCGCCAGCAGTTTTCAATCTGGAGCGGAGACCCAGTACTTC. Amino acid sequence: CASSFQSGAETQYF.

The J gene is TRBJ1-1, the V gene TRBV19; a weak D match, TRBD1 (5 bases). Germline V gene lookup returns CDR1 LNHDA and CDR2 SQIVND (reference sequence). This CDR3 is built from 15 residues. V lost 5 bases to trimming and J lost 5 bases, with 18 bases between them. CDR3: CASSQRAGRETEAFF. The CDR3 DNA sequence: TGTGCCAGTAGTCAAAGGGCAGGGCGGGAAACTGAAGCTTTCTTT.

The genes are TRBV6-6 and TRBJ2-3; 8 bases are shared with TRBD2. CDR1 is MNHNY, CDR2 SVGAGI, per germline (reference sequence). Unmatched junction bases numbered 10, after V lost 5 bases and J lost 3 bases. The length of the CDR3 is 16 residues. The CDR3 bases are TGTGCCAGCAGTCGAACCACCGGGGGGGCGACAGATACGCAGTATTTT. Translation: CASSRTTGGATDTQYF.

The genes are TRBV6-4 and TRBJ2-2, with 10 bases identical to TRBD2. The CDR3 sequence is 14 residues long. The germline V gene encodes CDR1 MRHNA and CDR2 SNTAGT. J was trimmed by 6 bases and V by 6 bases; bases with no gene match: 4. CDR3 loop: CASSSSGGAGELFF. In DNA form, the CDR3 reads TGTGCCAGCAGCTCCAGCGGGGGGGCCGGGGAGCTGTTTTTT.

This chain joins TRBV19 and TRBJ2-3, with 9 bases lining up with TRBD1. Germline values: CDR1 LNHDA, CDR2 SQIVND (reference sequence). V was pared by 0 bases and J by 4 bases, with 8 bases of the junction left unmatched. The CDR3 length is 17 residues. CDR3 amino acids: CASSIETTGGYSDTQYF. The CDR3 DNA reads TGTGCCAGTAGTATAGAGACGACAGGGGGGTACTCAGATACGCAGTATTTT.

This clone was found a few times. The CDR3: CASNIPNGEAFF. CDR3 sequence (DNA): TGTGCCAGCAACATCCCCAATGGTGAAGCTTTCTTT. The rearrangement links TRBV11-2 to TRBJ1-1, with D unresolved. The CDR3 contains 12 residues. Trimming left V 7 bases short and J 7 bases short, with 13 bases between. Germline V gives CDR1 SGHAT, CDR2 FQNNGV.

The chain joins TRBV10-3 to TRBJ1-6; 7 bases map to TRBD1. The CDR3 sequence is 14 residues long. The V and J ends lost 7 bases and 6 bases, in that order; junction bases with no gene match: 6. Germline V lookup: CDR1 ENHRY, CDR2 SYGVKD. The CDR3 reads CAIKGTALNSPLHF. The CDR3 DNA follows: TGTGCCATCAAGGGGACAGCACTTAATTCACCCCTCCACTTT.

J is TRBJ1-2 and V is TRBV15; 7 nucleotides line up with TRBD1. Trimming at V came to 3 bases and at J to 8 bases, leaving 15 bases not matched to a gene. CDR3 length: 16 residues. The germline gives CDR1 LNHNV, CDR2 YYDKDF (reference sequence). The CDR3 region has the DNA TGTGCCACCAGCAGCACCTCCACAGGGGCGGTTTGGGGCTACACCTTC. This sequence encodes CATSSTSTGAVWGYTF.

In DNA, the CDR3 is TGTGCCAGCAGCTTGTTGTCGGGGGGGCAGGGCATTCAGTACTTC. This encodes CASSLLSGGQGIQYF. The J gene is TRBJ2-4, the V gene TRBV5-4; 8 bases align to TRBD2. In germline, CDR1 is SGHNT, CDR2 YYREEE (reference sequence). CDR3 length equals 15 residues. The J segment lost 9 bases and the V segment lost 1 base, leaving 9 bases of the junction unmatched.